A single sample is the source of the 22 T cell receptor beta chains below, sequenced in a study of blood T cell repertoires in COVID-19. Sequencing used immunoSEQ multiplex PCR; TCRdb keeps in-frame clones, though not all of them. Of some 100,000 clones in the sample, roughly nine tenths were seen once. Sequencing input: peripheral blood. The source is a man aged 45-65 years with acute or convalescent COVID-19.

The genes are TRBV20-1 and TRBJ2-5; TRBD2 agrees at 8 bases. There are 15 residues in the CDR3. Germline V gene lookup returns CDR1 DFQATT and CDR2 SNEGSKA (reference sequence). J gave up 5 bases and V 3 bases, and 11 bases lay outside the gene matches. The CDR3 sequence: CSASDSGERLETQYF. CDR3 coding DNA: TGCAGTGCTAGTGATAGCGGGGAAAGACTGGAGACCCAGTACTTC.

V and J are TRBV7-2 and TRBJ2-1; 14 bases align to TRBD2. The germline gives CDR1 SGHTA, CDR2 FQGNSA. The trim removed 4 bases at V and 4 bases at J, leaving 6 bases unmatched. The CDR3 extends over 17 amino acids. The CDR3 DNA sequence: TGTGCCAGCAGCTCACGACTAGCGGGAGGGCCTTACAATGAGCAGTTCTTC. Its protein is CASSSRLAGGPYNEQFF.

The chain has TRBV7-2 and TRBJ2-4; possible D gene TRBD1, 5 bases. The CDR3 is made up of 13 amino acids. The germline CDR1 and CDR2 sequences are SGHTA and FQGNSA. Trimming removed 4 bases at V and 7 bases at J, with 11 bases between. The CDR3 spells CASSSPTVNIQYF. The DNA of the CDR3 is TGTGCCAGCAGCTCTCCGACAGTTAACATTCAGTACTTC.

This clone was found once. The CDR3 here is CASKGDLNTEAFF. The CDR3 DNA reads TGTGCCAGCAAAGGAGATTTGAACACTGAAGCTTTCTTT. V is TRBV5-5 and J is TRBJ1-1; D remains ambiguous. This CDR3 is built from 13 residues. The germline V and J ends were trimmed by 6 bases and 0 bases, with 9 bases remaining between them. The germline CDR1 and CDR2 sequences are SGHKS and YYEKEE (reference sequence).

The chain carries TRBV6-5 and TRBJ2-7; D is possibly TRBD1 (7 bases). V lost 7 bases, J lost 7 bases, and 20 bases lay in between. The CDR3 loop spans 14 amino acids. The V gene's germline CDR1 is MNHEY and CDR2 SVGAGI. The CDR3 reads CASTVLRGAGEQYF. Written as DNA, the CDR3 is TGTGCCAGCACTGTCCTCAGGGGGGCGGGAGAGCAGTACTTC.

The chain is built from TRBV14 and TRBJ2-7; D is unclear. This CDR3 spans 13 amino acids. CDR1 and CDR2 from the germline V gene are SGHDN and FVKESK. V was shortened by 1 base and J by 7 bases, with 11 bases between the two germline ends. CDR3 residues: CASSQVREAEQYF. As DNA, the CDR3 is TGTGCCAGCAGCCAAGTTAGAGAGGCGGAGCAGTACTTC.

The CDR3 DNA follows: TGTGCCAGCAGTGGACAGGGCCGTGAAAAACTGTTTTTT. Translation: CASSGQGREKLFF. The chain employs TRBV2 and TRBJ1-4; TRBD1 matches 7 bases. After removal of 4 bases from V and 7 bases from J, the junction contained 3 bases not matched to a gene. This CDR3 has 13 residues. Germline CDR1 SNHLY, CDR2 FYNNEI.

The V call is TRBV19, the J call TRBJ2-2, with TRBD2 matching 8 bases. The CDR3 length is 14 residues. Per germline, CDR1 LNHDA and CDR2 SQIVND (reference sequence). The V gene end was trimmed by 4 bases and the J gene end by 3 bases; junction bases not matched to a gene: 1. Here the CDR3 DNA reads TGTGCCAGTAGTAGCGGGAGGTACACCGGGGAGCTGTTTTTT. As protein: CASSSGRYTGELFF.

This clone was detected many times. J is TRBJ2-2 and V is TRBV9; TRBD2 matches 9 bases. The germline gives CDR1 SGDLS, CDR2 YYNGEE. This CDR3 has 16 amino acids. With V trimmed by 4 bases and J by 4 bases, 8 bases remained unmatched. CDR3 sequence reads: CASSPHPAGGTGELFF. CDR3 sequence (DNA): TGTGCCAGCAGCCCACACCCAGCGGGGGGCACCGGGGAGCTGTTTTTT. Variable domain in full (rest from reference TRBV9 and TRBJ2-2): DSGVTQTPKHLITATGQRVTLRCSPRSGDLSVYWYQQSLDQGLQFLIQYYNGEERAKGNILERFSAQQFPDLHSELNLSSLELGDSALYFCASSPHPAGGTGELFFGEGSRLTVL.

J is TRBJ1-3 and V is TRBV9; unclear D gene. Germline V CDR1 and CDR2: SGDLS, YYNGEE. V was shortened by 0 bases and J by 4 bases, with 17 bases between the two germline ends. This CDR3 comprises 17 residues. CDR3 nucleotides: TGTGCCAGCAGCGTAGGAGTTGGCGGGAACGCCGGAAACACCATATATTTT. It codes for CASSVGVGGNAGNTIYF.

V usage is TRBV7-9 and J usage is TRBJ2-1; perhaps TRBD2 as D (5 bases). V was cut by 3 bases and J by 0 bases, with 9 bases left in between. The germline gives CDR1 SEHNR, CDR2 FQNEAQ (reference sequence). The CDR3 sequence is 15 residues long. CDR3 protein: CASSLDWSSYNEQFF. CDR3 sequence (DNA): TGTGCCAGCAGCTTGGACTGGAGCTCCTACAATGAGCAGTTCTTC.

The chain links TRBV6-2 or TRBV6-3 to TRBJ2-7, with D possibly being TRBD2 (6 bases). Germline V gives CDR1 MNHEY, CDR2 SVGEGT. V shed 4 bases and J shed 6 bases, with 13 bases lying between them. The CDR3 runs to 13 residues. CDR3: CASSSRGTVEQYF. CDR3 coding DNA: TGTGCCAGCAGTTCCCGGGGGACGGTCGAGCAGTACTTC.

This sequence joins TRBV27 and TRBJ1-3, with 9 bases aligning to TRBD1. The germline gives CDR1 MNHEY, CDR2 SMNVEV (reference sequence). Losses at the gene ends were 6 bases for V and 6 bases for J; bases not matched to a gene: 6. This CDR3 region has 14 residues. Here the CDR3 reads CASSRQGGENTIYF. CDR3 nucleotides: TGTGCCAGCAGCAGACAGGGGGGAGAAAACACCATATATTTT.

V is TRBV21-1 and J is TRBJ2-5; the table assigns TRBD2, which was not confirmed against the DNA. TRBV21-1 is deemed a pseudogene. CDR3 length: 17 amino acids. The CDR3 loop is CASSNSPVEGNQETQYF. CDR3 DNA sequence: TGTGCCAGCAGCAATAGCCCGGTTGAAGGTAACCAAGAGACCCAGTACTTC.

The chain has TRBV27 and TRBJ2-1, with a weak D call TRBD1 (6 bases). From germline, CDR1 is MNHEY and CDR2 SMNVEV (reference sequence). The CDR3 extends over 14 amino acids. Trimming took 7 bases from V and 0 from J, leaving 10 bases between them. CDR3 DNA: TGTGCCAGCACTGGGGACAACTCCTACAATGAGCAGTTCTTC. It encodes CASTGDNSYNEQFF.

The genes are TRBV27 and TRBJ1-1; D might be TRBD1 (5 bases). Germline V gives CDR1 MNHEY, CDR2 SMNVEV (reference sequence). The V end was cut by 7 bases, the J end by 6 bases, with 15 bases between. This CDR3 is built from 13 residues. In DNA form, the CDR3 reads TGTGCCAGCACCTCCCGGGACTTTTCTGAAGCTTTCTTT. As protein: CASTSRDFSEAFF.

The CDR3 DNA reads as TGTGCCAGAAATACAGGGGGCCTGGATACGCAGTATTTT. Translation: CARNTGGLDTQYF. The chain couples TRBV2 to TRBJ2-3; 9 positions match TRBD1. Trimming cost V 9 bases and J 6 bases; bases outside gene matches: 7. From germline, CDR1 is SNHLY and CDR2 FYNNEI. The CDR3 covers 13 residues.

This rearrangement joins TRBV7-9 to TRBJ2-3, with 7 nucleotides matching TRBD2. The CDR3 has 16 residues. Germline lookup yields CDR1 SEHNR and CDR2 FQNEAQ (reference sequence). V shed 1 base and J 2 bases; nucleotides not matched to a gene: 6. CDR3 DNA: TGTGCCAGCAGCTTAGTGGCTAGCGGAGACACAGATACGCAGTATTTT. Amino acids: CASSLVASGDTDTQYF.

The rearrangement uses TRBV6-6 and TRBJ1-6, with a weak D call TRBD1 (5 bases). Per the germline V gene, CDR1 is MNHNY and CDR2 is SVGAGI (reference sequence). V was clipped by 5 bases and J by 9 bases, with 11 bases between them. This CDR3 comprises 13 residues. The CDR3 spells CASSDRAGSPLHF. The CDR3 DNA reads TGTGCCAGCAGTGACAGAGCTGGTTCACCCCTCCACTTT.

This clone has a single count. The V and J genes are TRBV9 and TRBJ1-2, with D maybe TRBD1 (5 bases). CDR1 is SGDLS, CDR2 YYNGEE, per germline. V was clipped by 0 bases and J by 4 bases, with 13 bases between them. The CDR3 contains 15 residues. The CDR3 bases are TGTGCCAGCAGCGTAGGAGGCGGGAGGGGCTATGGCTACACCTTC. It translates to CASSVGGGRGYGYTF.

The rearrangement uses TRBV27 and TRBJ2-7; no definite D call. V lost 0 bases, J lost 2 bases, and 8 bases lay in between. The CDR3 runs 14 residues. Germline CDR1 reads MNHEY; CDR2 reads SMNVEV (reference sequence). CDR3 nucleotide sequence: TGTGCCAGCAGTTTATCCCACAGTACCTACGAGCAGTACTTC. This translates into CASSLSHSTYEQYF.

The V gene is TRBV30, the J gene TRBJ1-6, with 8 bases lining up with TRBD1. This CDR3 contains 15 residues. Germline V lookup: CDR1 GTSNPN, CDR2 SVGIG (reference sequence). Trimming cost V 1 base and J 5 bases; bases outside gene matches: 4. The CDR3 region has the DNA TGTGCCTGGAGTGCCCGACAGGGGAATAATTCACCCCTCCACTTT. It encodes CAWSARQGNNSPLHF.